The present TCR beta chain was sequenced within a study of T-cell memory formation after mild COVID-19. General study results and limits: Clones that got smaller from day 15 to 85 had even CD4/CD8, while clones growing later tipped toward CD4+. Most CD4+ clones that shrank were in CM and EM, while CD8+ ones turned up in EMRA.

This clonotype has a handful of counts. Its antigen is still unknown. MiXCR was run by TCRdb on the 5' RACE reads, yielding one entry per CDR3 protein. The sample lists tens of thousands of distinct CDR3 sequences, roughly 13% occurring once. The CDR3 has 13 amino acids. Trimming removed 8 bases at V and 4 bases at J, with 15 bases between. The rearrangement uses TRBV12-3 or TRBV12-4 and TRBJ2-7, with a possible D match to TRBD1 (5 bases). The sequenced sample was PBMCs or a T cell subset sorted from them (not recorded which). This TCR was sampled from a man in his late teens or twenties who had mild COVID-19 (a few samples of this study predate the infection). Cell type and time point are not known. For the CDR3, the DNA is TGTGCCAGCGGGCCAACCGACAGATACGAGCAGTACTTC. It specifies CASGPTDRYEQYF.